The TCR beta chain described here comes from a study of blood T cell repertoires in COVID-19. As for the study in general: The United States, Italy and Spain supplied acute and convalescent COVID-19 samples. T cells, B-cell-depleted T cells, or PBMCs provided the cDNA or gDNA that served as material.

Authors' processing steps: From reference gene primer amplification, estimates of nucleated cell counts were derived. Using immunoSEQ multiplex PCR, the repertoire was profiled, and TCRdb retains in-frame clones only, with some absent. The DNA was the basis for D and trimming; V, J and clone size are from that table. The sample lists about 200,000 clones, about 90% occurring once. This CDR3 has 14 amino acids. V was cut by 2 bases and J by 7 bases, with 9 bases left in between. From germline, CDR1 is WNHNN and CDR2 SYGVQD (reference sequence). V usage is TRBV10-1 and J usage is TRBJ1-6; D not resolved. The sample was peripheral blood. This TCR came from a man aged 35 to 55 with active or convalescent COVID-19. This chain's CDR3 is CASSEGSANSPLHF. In nucleotides, the CDR3 is TGCGCCAGCAGTGAGGGGAGCGCCAATTCACCCCTCCACTTT.